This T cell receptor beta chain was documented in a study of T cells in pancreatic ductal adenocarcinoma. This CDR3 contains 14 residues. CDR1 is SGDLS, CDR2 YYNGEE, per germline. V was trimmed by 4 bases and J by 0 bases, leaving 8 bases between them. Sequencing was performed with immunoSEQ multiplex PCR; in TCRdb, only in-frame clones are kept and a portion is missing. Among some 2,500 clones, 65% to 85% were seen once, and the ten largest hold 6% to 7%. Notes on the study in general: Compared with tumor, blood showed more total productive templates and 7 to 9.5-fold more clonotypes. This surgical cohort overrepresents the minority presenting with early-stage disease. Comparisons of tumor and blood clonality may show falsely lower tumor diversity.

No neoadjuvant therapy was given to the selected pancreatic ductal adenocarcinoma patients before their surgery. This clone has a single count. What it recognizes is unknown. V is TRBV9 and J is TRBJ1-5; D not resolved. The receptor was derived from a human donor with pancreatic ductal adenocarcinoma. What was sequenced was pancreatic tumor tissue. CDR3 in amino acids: CASSNRDSNQPQHF. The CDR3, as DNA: TGTGCCAGCAGCAACAGAGATAGCAATCAGCCCCAGCATTTT.